This is a list of T cell receptor beta chains from one sample in a study of blood T cell repertoires in COVID-19. Measured with immunoSEQ multiplex PCR; TCRdb has only the in-frame clones, and not every one. The sample carries just over 150,000 clones, 92% recorded once. Sequences were obtained from peripheral blood. The receptors come from a man aged 25-45 years with COVID-19, enrolled during active disease. CDR3s include the opening cysteine and the closing phenylalanine or tryptophan. The D gene is left open where the match is weak. Clone size is not always given. Where it is, it says once, few, many or a class for expanded clones.

d_gene: TRBD1; abundance: .; j_gene: TRBJ1-4; v_gene: TRBV5-6; CDR3aa: CASSGDRGSNEKLFF; CDR3nt: TGTGCCAGCAGCGGAGACAGGGGATCTAATGAAAAACTGTTTTTT
d_gene: .; abundance: few; j_gene: TRBJ1-2; v_gene: TRBV4-2; CDR3aa: CASSQEGGQIYGYTF; CDR3nt: TGTGCCAGCAGCCAAGAAGGAGGACAGATCTATGGCTACACCTTC
d_gene: TRBD2; abundance: .; j_gene: TRBJ2-7; v_gene: TRBV18; CDR3aa: CASSPTHPLAGAGEQYF; CDR3nt: TGTGCCAGCTCACCTACTCACCCACTAGCGGGAGCCGGGGAGCAGTACTTC
d_gene: .; abundance: .; j_gene: TRBJ2-6; v_gene: TRBV5-4; CDR3aa: CASSQSVSGANVLTF; CDR3nt: TGTGCCAGCAGCCAAAGCGTCTCTGGGGCCAACGTCCTGACTTTC
d_gene: .; abundance: few; j_gene: TRBJ1-6; v_gene: TRBV4-3; CDR3aa: CASSLNAGGVYNSPLHF; CDR3nt: TGCGCCAGCAGCCTCAACGCAGGAGGTGTCTATAATTCACCCCTCCACTTT
d_gene: TRBD2; abundance: .; j_gene: TRBJ2-2; v_gene: TRBV24-1; CDR3aa: CATSDFAGVGTGELFF; CDR3nt: TGTGCCACCAGTGATTTTGCGGGGGTTGGGACCGGGGAGCTGTTTTTT
d_gene: .; abundance: .; j_gene: TRBJ2-6; v_gene: TRBV7-3; CDR3aa: CASSLGRGSGANVLTF; CDR3nt: TGTGCCAGCAGCTTAGGTCGGGGCTCTGGGGCCAACGTCCTGACTTTC
d_gene: TRBD1; abundance: .; j_gene: TRBJ2-7; v_gene: TRBV11-3; CDR3aa: CASSSAGTGAYEQYF; CDR3nt: TGTGCCAGCAGCTCAGCCGGGACAGGGGCATACGAGCAGTACTTC
d_gene: TRBD2; abundance: .; j_gene: TRBJ2-1; v_gene: TRBV9; CDR3aa: CASSPEAGGVNEQFF; CDR3nt: TGTGCCAGCAGCCCAGAAGCGGGGGGGGTTAATGAGCAGTTCTTC
d_gene: .; abundance: .; j_gene: TRBJ1-1; v_gene: TRBV3-1/TRBV3-2; CDR3aa: CASSRTGMGTEAFF; CDR3nt: TGTGCCAGCAGCCGAACGGGGATGGGCACTGAAGCTTTCTTT
d_gene: TRBD1; abundance: once; j_gene: TRBJ1-3; v_gene: TRBV5-1; CDR3aa: CASSEGQGNTIYF; CDR3nt: TGCGCCAGCAGCGAGGGACAGGGGAACACCATATATTTT
d_gene: .; abundance: .; j_gene: TRBJ1-2; v_gene: TRBV18; CDR3aa: CASSLPPFTGDYGYTF; CDR3nt: TGTGCCAGCTCACTACCCCCTTTTACGGGGGACTATGGCTACACCTTC
d_gene: .; abundance: .; j_gene: TRBJ2-7; v_gene: TRBV6-2/TRBV6-3; CDR3aa: CASSSSGAILYEQYF; CDR3nt: TGTGCCAGCAGTTCTTCAGGGGCGATCCTATACGAGCAGTACTTC
d_gene: .; abundance: once; j_gene: TRBJ1-2; v_gene: TRBV19; CDR3aa: CASSIDRWIQGRSLYGYTF; CDR3nt: TGTGCCAGTAGTATAGATCGGTGGATACAGGGAAGGAGCCTCTATGGCTACACCTTC
d_gene: TRBD2; abundance: .; j_gene: TRBJ2-1; v_gene: TRBV14; CDR3aa: CASSLSRLAGVLNEQFF; CDR3nt: TGTGCCAGCAGCTTATCCCGACTAGCGGGAGTTCTAAATGAGCAGTTCTTC
d_gene: TRBD1; abundance: once; j_gene: TRBJ1-6; v_gene: TRBV9; CDR3aa: CASSPLGTGGRSPLHF; CDR3nt: TGTGCCAGCAGCCCCCTGGGGACAGGAGGGCGATCACCCCTCCACTTT
d_gene: TRBD1; abundance: .; j_gene: TRBJ2-3; v_gene: TRBV3-1/TRBV3-2; CDR3aa: CASSQGQGSIDTQYF; CDR3nt: TGTGCCAGCAGCCAAGGACAGGGGAGCATCGATACGCAGTATTTT
d_gene: TRBD1; abundance: .; j_gene: TRBJ2-7; v_gene: TRBV5-1; CDR3aa: CASSFKLYRGPYEQYF; CDR3nt: TGCGCCAGCAGCTTTAAGCTCTACAGGGGGCCCTACGAGCAGTACTTC
d_gene: .; abundance: .; j_gene: TRBJ1-2; v_gene: TRBV5-4; CDR3aa: CASSSGQNRGYYGYTF; CDR3nt: TGTGCCAGCAGTTCGGGACAAAACCGGGGATACTATGGCTACACCTTC
d_gene: .; abundance: once; j_gene: TRBJ1-6; v_gene: TRBV27; CDR3aa: CASRTEYNSPLHF; CDR3nt: TGTGCCAGCAGGACAGAGTATAATTCACCCCTCCACTTT
d_gene: TRBD2; abundance: .; j_gene: TRBJ2-7; v_gene: TRBV20-1; CDR3aa: CSASELAGGSF; CDR3nt: TGCAGTGCTAGCGAACTAGCGGGAGGGTCCTTC
d_gene: TRBD2; abundance: .; j_gene: TRBJ2-5; v_gene: TRBV6-6; CDR3aa: CASSHGGLAGDGGQETQYF; CDR3nt: TGTGCCAGCAGTCACGGAGGACTAGCGGGAGATGGGGGCCAAGAGACCCAGTACTTC
d_gene: TRBD1; abundance: once; j_gene: TRBJ1-4; v_gene: TRBV4-3; CDR3aa: CASSQPSLQGLGEKLFF; CDR3nt: TGCGCCAGCAGCCAACCCAGTTTACAGGGGCTGGGGGAAAAACTGTTTTTT
d_gene: .; abundance: .; j_gene: TRBJ1-4; v_gene: TRBV2; CDR3aa: CASSSPWGEHNEKLFF; CDR3nt: TGTGCCAGCAGTTCGCCATGGGGAGAGCATAATGAAAAACTGTTTTTT
d_gene: TRBD2; abundance: .; j_gene: TRBJ2-3; v_gene: TRBV10-3; CDR3aa: CATMGGERADTQYF; CDR3nt: TGTGCCACCATGGGGGGGGAAAGGGCAGATACGCAGTATTTT
d_gene: TRBD1; abundance: .; j_gene: TRBJ1-1; v_gene: TRBV29-1; CDR3aa: CSVGTGSSTEAFF; CDR3nt: TGCAGCGTCGGGACAGGGTCCAGCACTGAAGCTTTCTTT
d_gene: TRBD1; abundance: few; j_gene: TRBJ2-2; v_gene: TRBV10-2; CDR3aa: CASSESLGQLTGELFF; CDR3nt: TGCGCCAGCAGTGAGTCGCTGGGACAGCTCACCGGGGAGCTGTTTTTT
d_gene: .; abundance: .; j_gene: TRBJ2-7; v_gene: TRBV7-9; CDR3aa: CASSLVRFEQYF; CDR3nt: TGTGCCAGCAGCTTAGTCCGGTTTGAGCAGTACTTC
d_gene: .; abundance: .; j_gene: TRBJ1-5; v_gene: TRBV27; CDR3aa: CASSYRGNQPQHF; CDR3nt: TGTGCCAGCAGCTACAGGGGCAATCAGCCCCAGCATTTT
d_gene: .; abundance: .; j_gene: TRBJ1-4; v_gene: TRBV19; CDR3aa: CASSAWAAGIEKLFF; CDR3nt: TGTGCCAGTAGCGCATGGGCGGCGGGGATTGAAAAACTGTTTTTT
d_gene: TRBD2; abundance: .; j_gene: TRBJ2-2; v_gene: TRBV7-2; CDR3aa: CASSQGLAGGSGTGELFF; CDR3nt: TGTGCCAGCAGCCAGGGACTAGCGGGGGGTTCGGGCACCGGGGAGCTGTTTTTT